These 6 T cell receptor beta chains were all obtained from the same sample, sequenced in a study of siplizumab effects on memory and regulatory T cells. Data came from immunoSEQ multiplex PCR; TCRdb stores just in-frame clones and leaves some out. The data hold over 85,000 clones, with about 94% observed a single time. Input material: non-Treg CD4+ T cells sorted from blood. The receptors were sampled from a human donor in good health.

The chain recombines TRBV7-9 with TRBJ1-1; D is ambiguous. Germline V gene lookup returns CDR1 SEHNR and CDR2 FQNEAQ (reference sequence). The CDR3 length is 13 residues. V was trimmed by 6 bases and J by 1 base, leaving 9 bases between them. The CDR3 coding sequence is TGTGCCAGCAGTCCTTGGGGGAACACTGAAGCTTTCTTT. Translation gives CASSPWGNTEAFF.

The rearrangement links TRBV6-5 to TRBJ2-2; D remains unclear. Germline CDR1 reads MNHEY; CDR2 reads SVGAGI. The CDR3 length is 12 residues. Trimming took off 5 bases at V and 5 bases at J, with 6 bases between the two ends. CDR3 loop: CASSRNTGELFF. CDR3 sequence (DNA): TGTGCCAGCAGTCGGAATACCGGGGAGCTGTTTTTT.

The chain joins TRBV2 to TRBJ1-2, with D unclear. This CDR3 has 14 amino acids. Germline lookup yields CDR1 SNHLY and CDR2 FYNNEI. V dropped 2 bases and J dropped 4 bases, with 11 bases sitting between them. This CDR3 is CASSELGGFYGYTF. The CDR3 region has the DNA TGTGCCAGCAGTGAATTGGGCGGATTCTATGGCTACACCTTC.

The chain is built from TRBV6-1 and TRBJ1-1, with D unresolved. Germline CDR1 is MNHNS and CDR2 is SASEGT. V was cut by 6 bases and J by 4 bases, with 12 bases left in between. The CDR3 loop spans 13 amino acids. This CDR3 reads CASRELVGTEAFF. CDR3 coding DNA: TGTGCCAGCAGGGAGTTAGTAGGCACTGAAGCTTTCTTT.

This clone was picked up a small number of times. The CDR3 DNA sequence: TGTGCCATCAGGGCAAGCCAATACGAGCAGTACTTC. This encodes CAIRASQYEQYF. The chain has TRBV10-3 and TRBJ2-7; no firm D call. Germline CDR1 is ENHRY and CDR2 is SYGVKD. Trimming took 6 bases from V and 4 from J, leaving 10 bases between them. The CDR3 consists of 12 residues.

The V call is TRBV29-1, the J call TRBJ1-6, with TRBD1 as a possible D gene (5 bases). The germline gives CDR1 SQVTM, CDR2 ANQGSEA. This CDR3 region has 13 residues. V lost 7 bases and J lost 8, with 15 bases in between. This CDR3 reads CSARQWADSPLHF. CDR3 nucleotide sequence: TGCAGCGCTAGACAGTGGGCGGATTCACCCCTCCACTTT.